These 21 T cell receptor beta chains share one sample of origin, sequenced in a study of human T cells and chemical hapten exposure. Time point meaning: patch test 1, 2 weeks after DPC sensitization. This sample's treatment: therapeutic diphenylcyclopropenone sensitization with weekly scalp DPC. MiXCR was run by TCRdb on the RACE reads, yielding one entry per CDR3 protein. The table has some 94,000 distinct CDR3 sequences, around 12% seen once. This sample comprised whole blood, obtained in connection with sensitization to the hapten diphenylcyclopropenone (DPC). The receptors here all came from a middle-aged woman with alopecia areata. Some clones in this sample may be carry-over from other donors' samples.

The V and J genes are TRBV20-1 and TRBJ2-5; D may be TRBD1 (6 bases). CDR3 length: 17 residues. V dropped 1 base and J dropped 1 base, with 19 bases sitting between them. Germline CDR1 reads DFQATT; CDR2 reads SNEGSKA (reference sequence). The CDR3 region is CSARGAPRDMSQETQYF. CDR3 bases: TGCAGTGCTAGAGGAGCCCCCCGGGACATGAGCCAAGAGACCCAGTACTTC.

This clonotype was counted between two and nine times. The V call is TRBV7-2, the J call TRBJ2-7; 8 nucleotides align to TRBD2. V shed 5 bases, J shed 6 bases, and the junction held 9 bases outside the gene matches. Germline V gene lookup returns CDR1 SGHTA and CDR2 FQGNSA. The CDR3 covers 14 residues. The CDR3, as DNA: TGTGCCAGCAGCCCAGGAGGACTAGCAGGCGAGCAGTACTTC. Its translation is CASSPGGLAGEQYF.

This clonotype was seen only a few times. The chain uses TRBV7-8 and TRBJ2-2, with D maybe TRBD1 (5 bases). The germline V and J ends were trimmed by 3 bases and 4 bases, with 9 bases remaining between them. CDR1 and CDR2 from the germline V gene are SGHVS and FQNEAQ. The CDR3 is 14 residues long. The CDR3 sequence is CASSFFGATGELFF. CDR3 coding DNA: TGTGCCAGCAGCTTTTTTGGGGCCACCGGGGAGCTGTTTTTT.

The CDR3 region has the DNA TGTGCCAGCAGTTACGCCCGACATCCTAAAGCCACAGATACGCAGTATTTT. Its translation is CASSYARHPKATDTQYF. This chain joins TRBV6-5 and TRBJ2-3; no firm D call. From germline, CDR1 is MNHEY and CDR2 SVGAGI. The CDR3 is 17 amino acids. The V gene lost 2 bases and the J gene lost 2 bases, with 17 bases spanning the gap.

This clonotype was observed a handful of times. The chain combines TRBV4-1 with TRBJ2-1; a possible D gene is TRBD2 (5 bases). From germline, CDR1 is MGHRA and CDR2 YSYEKL. CDR3 length: 15 residues. Trimming removed 1 base at V and 1 base at J, with 8 bases between. The CDR3 region has the DNA TGCGCCAGCAGCCAAGGAGGGATTTCCTACAATGAGCAGTTCTTC. Translated, it gives CASSQGGISYNEQFF.

The table lists this clonotype with a few counts. The J gene is TRBJ2-1, the V gene TRBV11-1; 8 nucleotides align to TRBD2. The V gene's germline CDR1 is SGHAT and CDR2 FQDESV (reference sequence). This CDR3 contains 13 residues. V dropped 1 base and J dropped 10; count of bases not matched to a gene: 3. The CDR3 nucleotides are TGTGCCAGCAGCTTAGGTGGACTAGCCGAGCAGTTCTTC. Its protein is CASSLGGLAEQFF.

This clonotype occurred many times. This chain connects TRBV7-3 to TRBJ2-2; D possibly matches TRBD1 or TRBD2 (5 bases each). V was cut by 1 base and J by 4 bases, with 13 bases left in between. This CDR3 contains 16 residues. Germline V gene data show CDR1 as SGHTA and CDR2 as FQGTGA. This CDR3 reads CASSLSGGMGTGELFF. The CDR3 nucleotides are TGTGCCAGCAGCTTAAGTGGGGGAATGGGCACCGGGGAGCTGTTTTTT.

This clonotype has more than one count but fewer than ten. The chain recombines TRBV18 with TRBJ2-1; 7 bases fit TRBD2. Looked up from germline, CDR1 is KGHSH and CDR2 is LQKENI. This CDR3 comprises 16 residues. With V trimmed by 6 bases and J by 8 bases, 16 bases remained unmatched. CDR3 protein: CASSPPLRSGVHEQFF. In nucleotides, the CDR3 is TGTGCCAGCTCGCCTCCCCTCCGAAGCGGGGTCCATGAGCAGTTCTTC.

Only a few counts were recorded for this clonotype. The chain links TRBV4-1 to TRBJ2-1, with TRBD2 as a possible D gene (6 bases). CDR3 length: 17 amino acids. V was cut by 4 bases and J by 0 bases, with 16 bases left in between. Germline CDR1 is MGHRA and CDR2 is YSYEKL. CDR3 in DNA: TGCGCCAGCAGCCGGGCCCCTAGCGTAAGCTCCTACAATGAGCAGTTCTTC. It specifies CASSRAPSVSSYNEQFF.

The V gene is TRBV4-1, the J gene TRBJ2-7; D may match TRBD1 or TRBD2 (6 bases each). Per germline, CDR1 MGHRA and CDR2 YSYEKL. V shed 0 bases and J shed 12 bases, with 21 bases lying between them. The CDR3 has 15 residues. This CDR3 reads CASSQEVTGVGAWYF. CDR3 nucleotide sequence: TGCGCCAGCAGCCAAGAAGTAACGGGAGTGGGGGCTTGGTACTTC.

This clonotype was counted ten times or more. The chain uses TRBV18 and TRBJ1-6; D perhaps matches TRBD1 (5 bases). The germline CDR1 and CDR2 sequences are KGHSH and LQKENI. The CDR3 contains 15 residues. The V gene lost 1 base and the J gene lost 3 bases, with 7 bases spanning the gap. The CDR3 loop reads CASSPQDNYNSPLHF. CDR3 in DNA: TGTGCCAGCTCACCACAGGACAACTATAATTCACCCCTCCACTTT.

This clonotype came up a few times. The chain's CDR3 is CASSWGVPPNGYTF. DNA of the CDR3: TGTGCCAGCAGCTGGGGGGTTCCCCCCAATGGCTACACCTTC. The chain combines TRBV5-4 with TRBJ1-2, with D tentatively TRBD1 (5 bases). Germline V gene sequence: CDR1 SGHNT, CDR2 YYREEE (reference sequence). This CDR3 is 14 amino acids long. Trimming stripped 3 bases from V and 6 bases from J, with 15 bases between.

This clonotype was picked up a small number of times. The rearrangement uses TRBV12-3 or TRBV12-4 and TRBJ2-3; unclear D gene. This CDR3 comprises 13 residues. Trimming took off 5 bases at V and 3 bases at J, with 9 bases between the two ends. CDR3 loop: CASSRSLTDTQYF. The DNA of the CDR3 is TGTGCCAGCAGTCGGTCGCTTACAGATACGCAGTATTTT.

This clonotype was counted many times. V and J are TRBV14 and TRBJ1-2; possible D gene TRBD1, 5 bases. Deletions cut 1 base from V and 8 bases from J, with 14 bases between. The CDR3 sequence is 14 residues long. The germline V gene encodes CDR1 SGHDN and CDR2 FVKESK. In DNA form, the CDR3 reads TGTGCCAGCAGCCAAGGACGACCAGGGAAAGGCTACACCTTC. This sequence encodes CASSQGRPGKGYTF. Variable domain in full (rest from reference TRBV14 and TRBJ1-2): EAGVTQFPSHSVIEKGQTVTLRCDPISGHDNLYWYRRVMGKEIKFLLHFVKESKQDESGMPNNRFLAERTGGTYSTLKVQPAELEDSGVYFCASSQGRPGKGYTFGSGTRLTVV.

This sequence joins TRBV28 and TRBJ2-3, with 9 bases aligning to TRBD2. CDR3 length: 18 amino acids. Losses at the gene ends were 5 bases for V and 3 bases for J; bases not matched to a gene: 15. Germline-derived CDR1 and CDR2 are MDHEN and SYDVKM. The CDR3 sequence: CASSPYLSGSGPTDTQYF. CDR3 DNA sequence: TGTGCCAGCAGTCCATATCTTAGCGGGAGCGGGCCGACAGATACGCAGTATTTT. Filled out from reference TRBV28 and TRBJ2-3, the complete variable domain reads DVKVTQSSRYLVKRTGEKVFLECVQDMDHENMFWYRQDPGLGLRLIYFSYDVKMKEKGDIPEGYSVSREKKERFSLILESASTNQTSMYLCASSPYLSGSGPTDTQYFGPGTRLTVL.

This clonotype was picked up many times. The CDR3 sequence is CSVQAGSYGYTF. Here the CDR3 DNA reads TGCAGCGTCCAGGCGGGCAGCTATGGCTACACCTTC. The chain employs TRBV29-1 and TRBJ1-2; the D is unclear. The germline gives CDR1 SQVTM, CDR2 ANQGSEA. Trimming removed 6 bases at V and 4 bases at J, with 12 bases between. This CDR3 is built from 12 residues.

This clonotype was seen at least ten times. The rearrangement links TRBV29-1 to TRBJ2-1, with D perhaps TRBD2 (5 bases). CDR3 length: 11 amino acids. Germline values: CDR1 SQVTM, CDR2 ANQGSEA. Trimming removed 4 bases at V and 6 bases at J, with 7 bases between. The DNA for the CDR3 is TGCAGCGTTGCGGGGTCCAATGAGCAGTTCTTC. Amino acid sequence: CSVAGSNEQFF.

The table lists this clonotype with many counts. The chain uses TRBV29-1 and TRBJ2-3; D perhaps matches TRBD2 (6 bases). Trimming pared 6 bases from V and 0 bases from J, leaving 16 bases between. The CDR3 has 15 amino acids. Per germline, CDR1 SQVTM and CDR2 ANQGSEA. CDR3 DNA: TGCAGCGTGACCGGGGGACCAGGGAGCACAGATACGCAGTATTTT. Protein product: CSVTGGPGSTDTQYF.

This clonotype showed up many times. The V call is TRBV7-2, the J call TRBJ2-5, with D uncertain. V was shortened by 0 bases and J by 0 bases, with 2 bases between the two germline ends. From germline, CDR1 is SGHTA and CDR2 FQGNSA. There are 13 residues in the CDR3. The CDR3 loop reads CASSLAYQETQYF. CDR3 DNA: TGTGCCAGCAGCTTAGCGTACCAAGAGACCCAGTACTTC. Full variable domain (outside the CDR3, taken from reference TRBV7-2 and TRBJ2-5): GAGVSQSPSNKVTEKGKDVELRCDPISGHTALYWYRQSLGQGLEFLIYFQGNSAPDKSGLPSDRFSAERTGGSVSTLTIQRTQQEDSAVYLCASSLAYQETQYFGPGTRLLVL.

This chain uses TRBV23-1 with TRBJ2-1; D is unclear. TRBV23-1 is given ORF status, its function remaining uncertain. This CDR3 contains 14 residues. Trimming took 6 bases from V and 3 from J, leaving 12 bases between them. CDR3 sequence: CASRGGPFYNEQFF. DNA of the CDR3: TGCGCCAGCAGGGGCGGACCCTTCTACAATGAGCAGTTCTTC.

This clonotype was seen only a few times. V is TRBV7-9 and J is TRBJ1-5, with D hard to call. Trimming cost V 0 bases and J 5 bases, with 8 bases left between them. In germline, CDR1 is SEHNR, CDR2 FQNEAQ (reference sequence). CDR3 length: 14 residues. The CDR3 region is CASSLAGSHQPQHF. For the CDR3, the DNA is TGTGCCAGCAGCTTAGCAGGGTCCCATCAGCCCCAGCATTTT.